This T cell receptor (beta chain) was captured by sequencing in a study of CD8+CD57+ T cells in acquired aplastic anemia. Overall study context: Recorded DNA amounts for sorted CD4+ and CD8+ cells had an average of around 3.4 ug.

Profiles of TCR beta VDJ and CDR3 were generated from a genomic DNA template. TCRdb reanalysed the reads using MiXCR and keeps one entry per CDR3 protein. The profile shows 400,000 to 450,000 distinct CDR3 sequences, approximately 70% of them singletons. V dropped 9 bases and J dropped 8 bases, with 20 bases sitting between them. The germline CDR1 and CDR2 sequences are SGHTA and FQGTGA. The CDR3 covers 14 residues. What was sequenced was sorted CD4+, CD8+, or CD8+CD57+ T cells (not recorded which) from PBMCs. The rearrangement joins TRBV7-3 to TRBJ1-5; D is perhaps TRBD1 (5 bases). The clonotype comes from a human donor in good health, serving as a control. Here the CDR3 reads CASSIIAGPEPQHF. The CDR3 region has the DNA TGTGCCAGTAGTATCATCGCGGGGCCTGAGCCCCAGCATTTT.